The 26 T cell receptor beta chains below were found in one sample sequenced in a study of blood T cell repertoires in COVID-19. Sequencing used immunoSEQ multiplex PCR; TCRdb keeps in-frame clones, though not all of them. This sample has 66,000 or so clones, with roughly 86% found just once. Sequenced sample: peripheral blood. Receptors originate from a man aged 45-65 years with active COVID-19.

The CDR3 region is CAWNSGRNNEQFF. In DNA, the CDR3 is TGTGCCTGGAATAGCGGGAGGAACAATGAGCAGTTCTTC. V is TRBV30 and J is TRBJ2-1; TRBD2 aligns across 10 bases. CDR1 is GTSNPN and CDR2 is SVGIG in the germline V gene (reference sequence). This CDR3 is 13 amino acids long. V lost 4 bases and J lost 5; bases outside the gene matches: 2.

This sequence joins TRBV25-1 and TRBJ1-1, with D possibly matching TRBD1 (5 bases). V shed 4 bases and J shed 1 base, with 10 bases lying between them. The CDR3 is 14 residues long. Germline-derived CDR1 and CDR2 are MGHDK and SYGVNS. CDR3 protein: CASSGSGGNTEAFF. The CDR3 DNA sequence: TGTGCCAGCAGTGGGTCGGGGGGGAACACTGAAGCTTTCTTT.

This clone has a handful of counts. The J gene is TRBJ2-7, the V gene TRBV19, with 11 bases fitting TRBD1. The CDR3 has 14 amino acids. From germline, CDR1 is LNHDA and CDR2 SQIVND (reference sequence). The V segment lost 7 bases and the J segment 3 bases; nucleotides outside the gene matches: 5. The CDR3 sequence is CASTAGQGDYEQYF. The CDR3 nucleotides read TGTGCCAGTACCGCGGGACAGGGGGACTACGAGCAGTACTTC.

The V gene is TRBV28, the J gene TRBJ2-7, with 7 bases fitting TRBD1. Germline CDR1 is MDHEN and CDR2 is SYDVKM. This CDR3 spans 13 amino acids. The trim removed 5 bases at V and 6 bases at J, leaving 7 bases unmatched. CDR3 DNA: TGTGCCAGCAGTGCCTCAAACAGGGGCGAGCAGTACTTC. It specifies CASSASNRGEQYF.

The chain has TRBV6-5 and TRBJ2-3, with 9 bases that match TRBD1. The CDR3 loop spans 15 amino acids. From germline, CDR1 is MNHEY and CDR2 SVGAGI. Trimming cost V 6 bases and J 5 bases; bases outside gene matches: 9. The CDR3 coding sequence is TGTGCCAGCAGGCCTACGGGACAGGGCGAAGATACGCAGTATTTT. It codes for CASRPTGQGEDTQYF.

The rearrangement uses TRBV7-9 and TRBJ1-1; TRBD1 matches at 7 bases. V was clipped by 5 bases and J by 0 bases; unmatched bases: 9. From germline, CDR1 is SEHNR and CDR2 FQNEAQ (reference sequence). The CDR3 spans 16 residues. The CDR3 DNA reads as TGTGCCAGCAGCATCGGACAGGTTTTAATGAACACTGAAGCTTTCTTT. As protein: CASSIGQVLMNTEAFF. Combining the CDR3 with reference TRBV7-9 and TRBJ1-1 gives the whole variable domain DTGVSQNPRHKITKRGQNVTFRCDPISEHNRLYWYRQTLGQGPEFLTYFQNEAQLEKSRLLSDRFSAERPKGSFSTLEIQRTEQGDSAMYLCASSIGQVLMNTEAFFGQGTRLTVV.

The V gene is TRBV6-5, the J gene TRBJ2-7, with D perhaps TRBD1 (5 bases). Germline V gene lookup returns CDR1 MNHEY and CDR2 SVGAGI. V was shortened by 6 bases and J by 1 base, with 10 bases between the two germline ends. The CDR3 loop spans 13 amino acids. The CDR3 bases are TGTGCCAGCAGACAGGAAGGATCCTACGAGCAGTACTTC. Translation: CASRQEGSYEQYF.

The chain recombines TRBV15 with TRBJ1-5; D is perhaps TRBD1 (6 bases). The V gene's germline CDR1 is LNHNV and CDR2 YYDKDF (reference sequence). This CDR3 has 20 amino acids. V gave up 3 bases and J gave up 1 base, with 25 bases separating them. The CDR3 protein is CATSRYRTRDTGLSNQPQHF. In DNA, the CDR3 is TGTGCCACCAGCAGGTATAGGACCCGGGACACCGGATTGAGCAATCAGCCCCAGCATTTT.

The chain employs TRBV13 and TRBJ2-1, with D possibly TRBD2 on 6 matching bases. The germline CDR1 and CDR2 sequences are PRHDT and FYEKMQ (reference sequence). Trimming cost V 3 bases and J 4 bases, with 13 bases left between them. The CDR3 covers 15 residues. The CDR3 spells CASSFLLAPYNEQFF. DNA of the CDR3: TGTGCCAGCAGCTTTTTGCTAGCGCCTTACAATGAGCAGTTCTTC.

V usage is TRBV27 and J usage is TRBJ2-1; 8 bases are a match to TRBD1. V was clipped by 3 bases and J by 2 bases; unmatched bases: 3. CDR1 MNHEY and CDR2 SMNVEV come from the germline V gene (reference sequence). The CDR3 covers 15 residues. Here the CDR3 reads CASSFGQGPYNEQFF. The CDR3 DNA sequence: TGTGCCAGCAGTTTCGGACAGGGTCCCTACAATGAGCAGTTCTTC.

The V call is TRBV6-5, the J call TRBJ2-7; weak D call: TRBD1 (5 bases). From germline, CDR1 is MNHEY and CDR2 SVGAGI. V lost 6 bases and J 5 bases, leaving 20 bases between the germline ends. CDR3 size: 15 residues. As DNA, the CDR3 is TGTGCCAGCAGACCCATAGGTGCAGGGCGGAACGAGCAGTACTTC. It is translated as CASRPIGAGRNEQYF.

This chain joins TRBV7-9 and TRBJ1-4; D is possibly TRBD1 (6 bases). Germline CDR1 and CDR2: SEHNR and FQNEAQ (reference sequence). This CDR3 is 15 amino acids long. V shed 5 bases and J shed 5 bases, with 15 bases lying between them. CDR3 residues: CASSTAGGLNEKLFF. As DNA, the CDR3 is TGTGCCAGCAGCACCGCGGGGGGGCTCAATGAAAAACTGTTTTTT.

This chain joins TRBV24-1 and TRBJ2-2; D is uncertain. Looked up from germline, CDR1 is KGHDR and CDR2 is SFDVKD. V lost 3 bases to trimming and J lost 3 bases, with 7 bases between them. The CDR3 runs 14 residues. Written as DNA, the CDR3 is TGTGCCACCAGTGATGGCCTGCACACCGGGGAGCTGTTTTTT. This translates into CATSDGLHTGELFF.

The rearrangement uses TRBV20-1 and TRBJ2-7; D is undetermined. V lost 3 bases and J lost 3, with 15 bases in between. Germline assignment: CDR1 DFQATT and CDR2 SNEGSKA (reference sequence). The CDR3 has 14 amino acids. Here the CDR3 DNA reads TGCAGTGCTAGTCATCTCCCCCGGGTCTACGAGCAGTACTTC. Encoded protein: CSASHLPRVYEQYF.

J is TRBJ2-1 and V is TRBV7-2, with 8 bases matching TRBD1. Germline V gene data show CDR1 as SGHTA and CDR2 as FQGNSA. CDR3 size: 17 residues. The V gene end was trimmed by 1 base and the J gene end by 1 base; junction bases not matched to a gene: 6. DNA of the CDR3: TGTGCCAGCAGCTTAGGTCGGCGGACAGGGTCCTACAATGAGCAGTTCTTC. Encoded protein: CASSLGRRTGSYNEQFF.

The chain has TRBV4-1 and TRBJ1-4; no clear D gene. The CDR3 has 13 residues. Germline V CDR1 and CDR2: MGHRA, YSYEKL. Trimming shortened V by 4 bases and J by 8 bases, and 11 bases separated the two germline ends. The CDR3: CASSLSRREKLFF. The DNA for the CDR3 is TGCGCCAGCAGCCTTTCCAGGAGGGAAAAACTGTTTTTT.

The V and J genes are TRBV9 and TRBJ1-2, with TRBD1 matching over 7 bases. The CDR3 loop spans 15 amino acids. With 5 bases clipped from V and 3 bases from J, the junction kept 10 bases outside the gene matches. Germline-derived CDR1 and CDR2 are SGDLS and YYNGEE. The CDR3 reads CASRLSGGQDYGYTF. DNA for the CDR3: TGTGCCAGCAGGCTCTCAGGGGGACAAGACTATGGCTACACCTTC.

The rearrangement joins TRBV11-1 to TRBJ2-2; perhaps TRBD1 as D (6 bases). The germline V gene encodes CDR1 SGHAT and CDR2 FQDESV (reference sequence). This CDR3 region has 15 residues. V lost 6 bases and J 4 bases, leaving 15 bases between the germline ends. In DNA, the CDR3 is TGTGCCAGCAGGGATGGGGGCCGGCGCACCGGGGAGCTGTTTTTT. Translating gives CASRDGGRRTGELFF.

J is TRBJ1-6 and V is TRBV11-3; TRBD1 matches at 9 bases. Per germline, CDR1 SGHNT and CDR2 YENEEA. V lost 3 bases and J lost 7; bases outside the gene matches: 4. There are 15 residues in the CDR3. Here the CDR3 reads CASSFGQGRNSPLHF. CDR3 sequence (DNA): TGTGCCAGCAGCTTCGGACAGGGGAGAAATTCACCCCTCCACTTT.

The V and J genes are TRBV7-8 and TRBJ2-7; TRBD2 matches at 8 bases. The CDR3 length is 14 residues. From germline, CDR1 is SGHVS and CDR2 FQNEAQ. The J segment lost 6 bases and the V segment lost 5 bases, leaving 9 bases of the junction unmatched. CDR3 in amino acids: CASSKPGLVGEQYF. For the CDR3, the DNA is TGTGCCAGCAGCAAACCGGGACTAGTGGGCGAGCAGTACTTC.

This clone was found once. The rearrangement joins TRBV3-1 (or the pseudogene TRBV3-2) to TRBJ1-3, with D tentatively TRBD1 (6 bases). The germline CDR1 and CDR2 sequences are LGHDT and YNNKEL (reference sequence). This CDR3 is built from 16 residues. Trimming took 0 bases from V and 9 from J, leaving 18 bases between them. The CDR3 DNA reads as TGTGCCAGCAGCCAAGATCTGGGCAGGGGAGAGGGCACCATATATTTT. Translated, it gives CASSQDLGRGEGTIYF.

The rearrangement uses TRBV6-5 and TRBJ2-7; the D gene is possibly TRBD1 (5 bases). The CDR3 spans 14 residues. V dropped 5 bases and J dropped 6 bases, with 17 bases sitting between them. Germline-derived CDR1 and CDR2 are MNHEY and SVGAGI. The CDR3 is CASSPTRVWGEQYV. The CDR3 nucleotides read TGTGCCAGCAGTCCTACCAGGGTTTGGGGCGAGCAGTACGTC.

This sequence joins TRBV4-1 and TRBJ1-1; a weak D match, TRBD1 (6 bases). V was trimmed by 0 bases and J by 5 bases, leaving 19 bases between them. This CDR3 has 17 residues. In germline, CDR1 is MGHRA, CDR2 YSYEKL. Here the CDR3 reads CASSQEWQGIARTEAFF. CDR3 DNA sequence: TGCGCCAGCAGCCAAGAGTGGCAGGGGATAGCCCGTACTGAAGCTTTCTTT.

The chain combines TRBV3-1 (or the pseudogene TRBV3-2) with TRBJ1-2; 7 bases are shared with TRBD1. Germline CDR1 reads LGHDT; CDR2 reads YNNKEL (reference sequence). CDR3 size: 13 residues. Trimming removed 6 bases from V and 6 bases from J; junction bases left unmatched: 7. In DNA form, the CDR3 reads TGTGCCAGCAGGGAAGGGGGCGCGGATGGCTACACCTTC. Translating it yields CASREGGADGYTF.

The genes are TRBV10-2 and TRBJ2-1; the D gene is possibly TRBD2 (6 bases). There are 13 residues in the CDR3. The germline V and J ends were trimmed by 4 bases and 5 bases, with 9 bases remaining between them. The germline V gene has CDR1 WSHSY and CDR2 SAAADI. The CDR3 sequence: CASSVRGHNEQFF. The CDR3 DNA is TGCGCCAGCAGTGTGCGGGGTCACAATGAGCAGTTCTTC.

This clone was counted a few times. V gene TRBV2 combines with J gene TRBJ2-7, with 8 positions matching TRBD1. The germline CDR1 and CDR2 sequences are SNHLY and FYNNEI. V lost 5 bases to trimming and J lost 6 bases; unmatched junction nucleotides: 6. This CDR3 comprises 13 residues. CDR3 nucleotides: TGTGCCAGCAGTCGGACAGGGACGGGCGAGCAGTACGTC. Protein product: CASSRTGTGEQYV.